One sample yielded the 27 T cell receptor beta chains listed below, sequenced in a study of cytotoxic CD8 clonotypes in ibrutinib-treated CLL. Assay used: immunoSEQ multiplex PCR; TCRdb lists only in-frame clones, some missing. The data hold about 310,000 clones, with roughly 80% observed a single time. Source: PBMCs, taken before ibrutinib treatment. These receptors came from a human donor with chronic lymphocytic leukemia.

A remark on this clone: Germline is not matched at one junction end, which may reflect a read error. This chain uses TRBV5-4 with TRBJ1-5, with a possible D match to TRBD1 (5 bases). CDR1 SGHNT and CDR2 YYREEE come from the germline V gene (reference sequence). The CDR3 runs 13 residues. CDR3 sequence: CASSLEGNQLQHF. In nucleotides, the CDR3 is TGTGCCAGCAGCTTGGAGGGGAATCAGCTCCAGCATTTT. Filled out from reference TRBV5-4 and TRBJ1-5, the complete variable domain reads ETGVTQSPTHLIKTRGQQVTLRCSSQSGHNTVSWYQQALGQGPQFIFQYYREEENGRGNFPPRFSGLQFPNYSSELNVNALELDDSALYLCASSLEGNQLQHFGDGTRLSIL.

The chain has TRBV6-5 and TRBJ2-5, with a possible D match to TRBD2 (6 bases). The CDR3 runs to 15 residues. The germline V and J ends were trimmed by 7 bases and 7 bases, with 22 bases remaining between them. Germline V gene data show CDR1 as MNHEY and CDR2 as SVGAGI. CDR3 nucleotide sequence: TGTGCCAGCACTAGGAGGGTGGGTCCCGGGTGGACCCAGTACTTC. Its protein product is CASTRRVGPGWTQYF.

A note on this clone: The same CDR3 arises from other DNA sequences in this sample as well. The chain uses TRBV30 and TRBJ1-1; D is undetermined. Germline CDR1 reads GTSNPN; CDR2 reads SVGIG (reference sequence). The ends were cut back, 0 bases at V and 2 bases at J, with 1 base in the middle. The CDR3 contains 11 residues. CDR3 region: CAWSVNTEAFF. In DNA, the CDR3 is TGTGCCTGGAGTGTCAACACTGAAGCTTTCTTT.

This clone appeared a few times. The chain joins TRBV7-9 to TRBJ1-5, with 9 bases aligning to TRBD1. The CDR3 is 19 amino acids. Per germline, CDR1 SEHNR and CDR2 FQNEAQ (reference sequence). J gave up 3 bases and V 0 bases, and 12 bases lay outside the gene matches. Written as DNA, the CDR3 is TGTGCCAGCAGCTTAGCGCCCTACGTGACAGGGGGTAACAATCAGCCCCAGCATTTT. The encoded protein is CASSLAPYVTGGNNQPQHF.

This chain joins TRBV7-9 and TRBJ1-1; D not resolved. The V end lost 5 bases, the J end lost 2 bases, and 12 bases lay between the germline ends. Germline values: CDR1 SEHNR, CDR2 FQNEAQ (reference sequence). CDR3 length: 14 amino acids. CDR3 in DNA: TGTGCCAGCAGCCCGGAGTACATAAACACTGAAGCTTTCTTT. Protein: CASSPEYINTEAFF.

V usage is TRBV15 and J usage is TRBJ1-5, with D perhaps TRBD1 (6 bases). The CDR3 extends over 14 amino acids. Deletions cut 5 bases from V and 6 bases from J, with 14 bases between. Looked up from germline, CDR1 is LNHNV and CDR2 is YYDKDF (reference sequence). The CDR3 reads CATSLPGASQPQHF. CDR3 DNA sequence: TGTGCCACCAGCCTGCCAGGGGCCTCTCAGCCCCAGCATTTT.

The chain uses TRBV9 and TRBJ2-7; TRBD1 might be the D (6 bases). Germline V gene data show CDR1 as SGDLS and CDR2 as YYNGEE. This CDR3 is 15 amino acids long. Between the trimmed V and J ends, which lost 4 bases and 1 base, there was a span of 15 bases. CDR3 loop: CASSFRDTGSYEQYF. CDR3 in DNA: TGTGCCAGCAGCTTCCGGGACACGGGTTCCTACGAGCAGTACTTC.

The rearrangement links TRBV15 to TRBJ1-2; D unresolved. Germline lookup yields CDR1 LNHNV and CDR2 YYDKDF (reference sequence). This CDR3 spans 12 amino acids. V was clipped by 1 base and J by 6 bases, with 6 bases between them. CDR3 bases: TGTGCCACCAGCAGAGGATACGATGGCTACACCTTC. It specifies CATSRGYDGYTF.

This clone has more than one count but fewer than ten. The rearrangement joins TRBV13 to TRBJ1-2; no clear D. The germline gives CDR1 PRHDT, CDR2 FYEKMQ (reference sequence). The CDR3 contains 14 residues. Trimming took off 5 bases at V and 3 bases at J, with 13 bases between the two ends. The CDR3 DNA follows: TGTGCCAGCAGCCGAGGGCGGACGGACTATGGCTACACCTTC. This codes for CASSRGRTDYGYTF. The full variable domain, rest sourced from reference TRBV13 and TRBJ1-2, is AAGVIQSPRHLIKEKRETATLKCYPIPRHDTVYWYQQGPGQDPQFLISFYEKMQSDKGSIPDRFSAQQFSDYHSELNMSSLELGDSALYFCASSRGRTDYGYTFGSGTRLTVV.

The chain couples TRBV4-3 to TRBJ2-7, with no clear D. Germline V gives CDR1 LGHNA, CDR2 YSLEER. This CDR3 spans 11 amino acids. Deletions cut 3 bases from V and 6 bases from J, with 6 bases between. The CDR3 sequence is CASSQAGEQYF. For the CDR3, the DNA is TGCGCCAGCAGCCAGGCTGGCGAGCAGTACTTC.

The chain uses TRBV7-9 and TRBJ2-5, with 9 nucleotides matching TRBD2. The CDR3 is 14 residues long. V lost 7 bases, J lost 5 bases, and 8 bases stayed unmatched. Germline CDR1 is SEHNR and CDR2 is FQNEAQ (reference sequence). CDR3 loop: CASNEFSGSETQYF. Here the CDR3 DNA reads TGTGCCAGCAACGAATTTAGCGGGAGCGAGACCCAGTACTTC.

V gene TRBV14 combines with J gene TRBJ2-5; weak D call: TRBD2 (6 bases). The V and J ends lost 4 bases and 2 bases respectively, with 11 bases between them. This CDR3 has 14 amino acids. Germline CDR1 and CDR2: SGHDN and FVKESK. The CDR3: CASSRRDWQETQYF. The DNA for the CDR3 is TGTGCCAGCAGCCGGAGGGACTGGCAAGAGACCCAGTACTTC. The whole variable domain, remainder taken from reference TRBV14 and TRBJ2-5, is EAGVTQFPSHSVIEKGQTVTLRCDPISGHDNLYWYRRVMGKEIKFLLHFVKESKQDESGMPNNRFLAERTGGTYSTLKVQPAELEDSGVYFCASSRRDWQETQYFGPGTRLLVL.

The chain employs TRBV28 and TRBJ2-7; D is tentatively TRBD1 or TRBD2 (6 bases each). CDR3 length: 15 residues. The V end was cut by 6 bases, the J end by 4 bases, with 19 bases between. In germline, CDR1 is MDHEN, CDR2 SYDVKM. In DNA form, the CDR3 reads TGTGCCAGCAGAAGATTTATGGGGGGCAAATACGAGCAGTACTTC. It is translated as CASRRFMGGKYEQYF.

V gene TRBV6-5 combines with J gene TRBJ1-1; D is ambiguous. Germline values: CDR1 MNHEY, CDR2 SVGAGI. The CDR3 totals 14 residues. V lost 6 bases and J lost 3, with 14 bases in between. This CDR3 reads CASSYGSVDTEAFF. The CDR3 DNA is TGTGCCAGCAGCTACGGGAGTGTGGACACTGAAGCTTTCTTT.

V and J are TRBV29-1 and TRBJ1-2; D uncertain. The CDR3 covers 14 residues. CDR1 is SQVTM, CDR2 ANQGSEA, per germline. The V and J ends lost 3 bases and 4 bases respectively, with 15 bases between them. CDR3 amino acids: CSVDRRGETYGYTF. Here the CDR3 DNA reads TGCAGCGTTGATCGCCGCGGGGAAACCTATGGCTACACCTTC.

This clone was counted only a few times. The gene calls are TRBV27 and TRBJ2-1; TRBD2 agrees at 12 bases. Germline V CDR1 and CDR2: MNHEY, SMNVEV (reference sequence). The V gene end was trimmed by 5 bases and the J gene end by 2 bases; junction bases not matched to a gene: 7. The CDR3 is 17 residues long. The CDR3 here is CASSPGRLAGAYNEQFF. In DNA form, the CDR3 reads TGTGCCAGCAGTCCCGGGAGACTAGCGGGGGCCTACAATGAGCAGTTCTTC.

This rearrangement joins TRBV23-1 to TRBJ2-3, with 7 positions matching TRBD2. TRBV23-1 is assigned to the ORF class and has an uncertain function. With 7 bases clipped from V and 1 base from J, the junction kept 20 bases outside the gene matches. The CDR3 length is 19 residues. The CDR3 nucleotides read TGCGCCAGCACTCTCTCTTATCGGTTCGGACTAGTTGGCACAGATACGCAGTATTTT. Its translation: CASTLSYRFGLVGTDTQYF.

J is TRBJ2-7 and V is TRBV27, with 11 bases that match TRBD2. After removal of 4 bases from V and 1 base from J, the junction contained 3 bases not matched to a gene. Germline V gene data show CDR1 as MNHEY and CDR2 as SMNVEV (reference sequence). This CDR3 is built from 15 residues. The CDR3 DNA sequence: TGTGCCAGCAGTTCGGTAGCGGGAGGGTCCTACGAGCAGTACTTC. This encodes CASSSVAGGSYEQYF.

This clone has only a few counts. The chain uses TRBV28 and TRBJ2-1, with D unclear. Trimming cost V 3 bases and J 5 bases, with 8 bases left between them. CDR1 and CDR2 from the germline V gene are MDHEN and SYDVKM. The CDR3 has 13 amino acids. Here the CDR3 DNA reads TGTGCCAGCAGTTTGGATTGGAACAATGAGCAGTTCTTC. Its protein product is CASSLDWNNEQFF.

This clone was seen only once. The J gene is TRBJ2-3, the V gene TRBV5-8, with D unresolved. V was clipped by 0 bases and J by 4 bases, with 9 bases between them. This CDR3 is 14 amino acids long. Per germline, CDR1 SGHTS and CDR2 YDEGEE. CDR3 amino acids: CASSLDLGADTQYF. CDR3 coding DNA: TGTGCCAGCAGCTTGGATCTTGGGGCAGATACGCAGTATTTT.

V gene TRBV29-1 combines with J gene TRBJ2-1; 9 nucleotides agree with TRBD2. Trimming at V came to 0 bases and at J to 5 bases, leaving 5 bases not matched to a gene. The CDR3 extends over 15 amino acids. The V gene's germline CDR1 is SQVTM and CDR2 ANQGSEA. CDR3 nucleotides: TGCAGCGTTGAAGAGGCGGGAGGGCCCCACAATGAGCAGTTCTTC. Protein sequence: CSVEEAGGPHNEQFF.

The chain has TRBV15 and TRBJ1-5; possibly TRBD1 for D (5 bases). Germline loops: CDR1 LNHNV, CDR2 YYDKDF (reference sequence). The CDR3 runs 13 residues. Trimming cost V 9 bases and J 3 bases, with 12 bases left between them. As DNA, the CDR3 is TGTGCCACGGGGGTCGACATCAATCAGCCCCAGCATTTT. Amino acids: CATGVDINQPQHF.

This chain links TRBV2 with TRBJ2-1, with D uncertain. Germline loops: CDR1 SNHLY, CDR2 FYNNEI. CDR3 length: 15 residues. V was cut by 4 bases and J by 3 bases, with 13 bases left in between. CDR3 region: CASSARTNFYNEQFF. The CDR3 nucleotides read TGTGCCAGCAGTGCTAGGACCAACTTCTACAATGAGCAGTTCTTC.

This rearrangement joins TRBV30 to TRBJ2-2, with TRBD1 matching 7 bases. J gave up 0 bases and V 3 bases, and 1 base lay outside the gene matches. The CDR3 is 14 amino acids. The germline CDR1 and CDR2 sequences are GTSNPN and SVGIG (reference sequence). CDR3 DNA sequence: TGTGCCTGGAGGACAGGGACGAACACCGGGGAGCTGTTTTTT. Encoded protein: CAWRTGTNTGELFF.

J is TRBJ1-4 and V is TRBV2; tentatively, D is TRBD1 (5 bases). The CDR3 has 14 residues. Germline CDR1 is SNHLY and CDR2 is FYNNEI. V lost 4 bases and J lost 10, with 16 bases in between. For the CDR3, the DNA is TGTGCCAGCAGTGGCGGTCAGGGAGGAGGAAAACTGTTTTTT. Its protein is CASSGGQGGGKLFF.

On this clone itself: The junction shows a germline mismatch at one end, possibly a read error. The V and J genes are TRBV7-7 and TRBJ2-5; 8 positions agree with TRBD1. CDR1 and CDR2 from the germline V gene are SSHAT and FNYEAQ (reference sequence). The CDR3 sequence is 14 residues long. CDR3 coding DNA: TGTGCTAGCAGCCCCGGGGACAGGCAAGAGACCCAGTACTTC. Amino acids: CASSPGDRQETQYF.

CDR3: CASSPADSPYEQYF. For the CDR3, the DNA is TGTGCCAGCAGCCCCGCCGACAGCCCCTACGAGCAGTACTTC. V gene TRBV4-2 combines with J gene TRBJ2-7, with D possibly TRBD1 on 5 matching bases. V was clipped by 4 bases and J by 2 bases, with 12 bases between them. The CDR3 contains 14 residues. Germline V gene lookup returns CDR1 LGHNA and CDR2 YNFKEQ.